The clone carrying this TCR beta chain was seen more than once but under ten times. Antigen unknown. These data come from a study of blood T cells in healthy people across ages. The amount of total RNA extracted per sample was at least 6 micrograms. The CDR3 sequence is 15 residues long. Germline V lookup: CDR1 SGDLS, CDR2 YYNGEE. J was trimmed by 5 bases and V by 3 bases; bases with no gene match: 3. Next came a second PCR, run for about 7 to 12 cycles, which used a sample-barcoded 5' primer along with a J-beta primer mix. TCRdb fed the 5' RACE reads into MiXCR, producing one record per CDR3 protein. Of about 680,000 distinct CDR3 sequences listed, roughly 50% are singletons. Study conclusions and caveats: Because sorting was not performed, PBMCs prevented conclusive naive versus antigen-experienced comparison.

The specimen sequenced was blood. This receptor was obtained from a woman in her sixties or seventies in good health. The genes are TRBV9 and TRBJ2-3, with 13 positions matching TRBD2. CDR3 residues: CASSELAGGLDTQYF. The CDR3 bases are TGTGCCAGCAGCGAACTAGCGGGAGGGTTAGATACGCAGTATTTT.